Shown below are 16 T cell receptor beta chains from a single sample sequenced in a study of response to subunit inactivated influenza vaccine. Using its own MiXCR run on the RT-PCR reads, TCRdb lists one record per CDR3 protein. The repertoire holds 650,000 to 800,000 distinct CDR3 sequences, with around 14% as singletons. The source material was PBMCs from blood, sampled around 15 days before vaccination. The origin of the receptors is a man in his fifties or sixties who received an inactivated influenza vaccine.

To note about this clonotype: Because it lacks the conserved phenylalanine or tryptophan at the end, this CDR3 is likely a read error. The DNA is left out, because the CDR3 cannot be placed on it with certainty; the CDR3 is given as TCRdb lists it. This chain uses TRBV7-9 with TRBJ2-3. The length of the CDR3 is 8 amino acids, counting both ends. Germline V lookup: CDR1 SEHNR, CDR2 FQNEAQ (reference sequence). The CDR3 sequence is CASSPIVL.

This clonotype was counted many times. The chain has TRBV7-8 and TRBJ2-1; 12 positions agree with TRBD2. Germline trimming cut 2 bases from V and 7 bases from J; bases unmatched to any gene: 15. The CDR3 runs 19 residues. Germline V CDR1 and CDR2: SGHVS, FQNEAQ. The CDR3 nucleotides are TGTGCCAGCAGCTTACTAGCGGGAGGGCCCACCCTATACCTAAATGAGCAGTTCTTC. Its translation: CASSLLAGGPTLYLNEQFF.

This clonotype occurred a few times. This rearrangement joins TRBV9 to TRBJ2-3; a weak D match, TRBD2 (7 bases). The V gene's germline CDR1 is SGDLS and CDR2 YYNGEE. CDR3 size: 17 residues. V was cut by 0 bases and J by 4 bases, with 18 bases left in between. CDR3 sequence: CASSVATSGGLPDTQYF. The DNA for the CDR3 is TGTGCCAGCAGCGTAGCTACTTCGGGGGGCCTTCCAGATACGCAGTATTTT. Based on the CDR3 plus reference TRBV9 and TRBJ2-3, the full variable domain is DSGVTQTPKHLITATGQRVTLRCSPRSGDLSVYWYQQSLDQGLQFLIQYYNGEERAKGNILERFSAQQFPDLHSELNLSSLELGDSALYFCASSVATSGGLPDTQYFGPGTRLTVL.

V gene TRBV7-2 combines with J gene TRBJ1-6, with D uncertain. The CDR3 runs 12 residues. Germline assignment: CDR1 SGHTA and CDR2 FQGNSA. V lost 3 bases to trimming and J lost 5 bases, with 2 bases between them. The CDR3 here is CASSLNNSPLHF. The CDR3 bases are TGTGCCAGCAGCTTGAATAATTCACCCCTCCACTTT.

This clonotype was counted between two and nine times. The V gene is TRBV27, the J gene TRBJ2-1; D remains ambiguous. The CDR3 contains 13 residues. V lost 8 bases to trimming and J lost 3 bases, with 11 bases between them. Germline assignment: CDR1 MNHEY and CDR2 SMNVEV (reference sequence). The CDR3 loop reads CASAQGFYNEQFF. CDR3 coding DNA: TGTGCCAGCGCCCAAGGGTTCTACAATGAGCAGTTCTTC.

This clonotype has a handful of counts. The CDR3: CASSQVQETYEQYF. Written as DNA, the CDR3 is TGCGCCAGCAGCCAAGTTCAGGAGACCTACGAGCAGTACTTC. The rearrangement links TRBV4-1 to TRBJ2-7; no definite D call. This CDR3 contains 14 residues. The V end lost 1 base, the J end lost 2 bases, and 9 bases lay between the germline ends. Looked up from germline, CDR1 is MGHRA and CDR2 is YSYEKL.

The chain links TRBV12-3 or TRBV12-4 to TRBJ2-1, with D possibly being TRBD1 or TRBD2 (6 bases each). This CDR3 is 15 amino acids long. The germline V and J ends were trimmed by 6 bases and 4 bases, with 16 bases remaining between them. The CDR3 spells CASREGHRPYNEQFF. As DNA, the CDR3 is TGTGCCAGCAGGGAGGGACACCGCCCTTACAATGAGCAGTTCTTC.

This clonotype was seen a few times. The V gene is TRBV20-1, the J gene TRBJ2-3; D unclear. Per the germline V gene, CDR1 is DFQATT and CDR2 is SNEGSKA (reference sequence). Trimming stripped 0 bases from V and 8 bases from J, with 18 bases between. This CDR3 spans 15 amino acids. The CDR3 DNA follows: TGCAGTGCTAGAGATCTGGCGAATTGGGTGGGTACGCAGTATTTT. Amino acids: CSARDLANWVGTQYF.

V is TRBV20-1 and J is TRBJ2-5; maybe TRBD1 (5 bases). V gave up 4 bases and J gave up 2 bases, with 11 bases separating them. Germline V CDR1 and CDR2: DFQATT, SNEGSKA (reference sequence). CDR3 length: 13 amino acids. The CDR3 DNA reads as TGCAGTGCTAACTGGGGCCAACAAGAGACCCAGTACTTC. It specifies CSANWGQQETQYF.

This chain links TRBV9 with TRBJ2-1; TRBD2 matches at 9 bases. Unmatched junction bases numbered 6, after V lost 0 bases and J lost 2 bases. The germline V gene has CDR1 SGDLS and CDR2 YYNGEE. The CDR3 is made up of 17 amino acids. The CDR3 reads CASSVAQASGAYNEQFF. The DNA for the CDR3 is TGTGCCAGCAGCGTAGCTCAAGCTAGCGGGGCCTACAATGAGCAGTTCTTC.

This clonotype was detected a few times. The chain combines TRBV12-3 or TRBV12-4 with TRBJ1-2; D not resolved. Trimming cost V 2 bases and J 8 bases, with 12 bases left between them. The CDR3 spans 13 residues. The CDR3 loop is CASSLTGDLGYTF. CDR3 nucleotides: TGTGCCAGCAGTTTAACGGGCGATCTGGGCTACACCTTC.

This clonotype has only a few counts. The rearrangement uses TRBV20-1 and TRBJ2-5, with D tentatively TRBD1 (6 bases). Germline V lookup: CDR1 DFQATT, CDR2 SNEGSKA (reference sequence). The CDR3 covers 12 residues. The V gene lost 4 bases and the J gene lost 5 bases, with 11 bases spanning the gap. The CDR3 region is CSATQGYETQYF. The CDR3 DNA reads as TGCAGTGCTACACAGGGTTACGAGACCCAGTACTTC.

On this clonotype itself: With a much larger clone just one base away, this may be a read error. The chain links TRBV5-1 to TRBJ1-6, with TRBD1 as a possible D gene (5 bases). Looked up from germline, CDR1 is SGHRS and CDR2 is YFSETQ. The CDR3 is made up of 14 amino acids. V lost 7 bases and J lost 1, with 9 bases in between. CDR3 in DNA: TGCGCCAGCGGCTCAGGGTCCTATAATTCACCCCTCCACTTT. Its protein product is CASGSGSYNSPLHF.

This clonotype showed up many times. CDR3 sequence reads: CASKPRFWGNEQFF. CDR3 in DNA: TGTGCCAGCAAGCCCCGGTTCTGGGGAAATGAGCAGTTCTTC. The V and J genes are TRBV12-3 or TRBV12-4 and TRBJ2-1; no clear D gene. The V end lost 7 bases, the J end lost 7 bases, and 17 bases lay between the germline ends. The CDR3 is made up of 14 amino acids.

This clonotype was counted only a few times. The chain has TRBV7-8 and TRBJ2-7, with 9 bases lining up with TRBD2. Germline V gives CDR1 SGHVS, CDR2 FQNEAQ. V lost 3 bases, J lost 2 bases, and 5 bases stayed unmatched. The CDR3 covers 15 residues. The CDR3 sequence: CASSFRLAETYEQYF. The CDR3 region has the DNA TGTGCCAGCAGCTTCAGACTAGCGGAGACCTACGAGCAGTACTTC.

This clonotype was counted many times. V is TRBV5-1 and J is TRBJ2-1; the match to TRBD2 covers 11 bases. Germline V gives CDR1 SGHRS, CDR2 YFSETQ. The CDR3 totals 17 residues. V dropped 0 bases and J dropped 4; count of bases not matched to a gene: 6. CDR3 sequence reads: CASSLALLAGGYNEQFF. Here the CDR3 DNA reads TGCGCCAGCAGCTTGGCCCTCCTAGCGGGGGGATACAATGAGCAGTTCTTC. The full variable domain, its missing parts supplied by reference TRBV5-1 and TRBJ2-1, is KAGVTQTPRYLIKTRGQQVTLSCSPISGHRSVSWYQQTPGQGLQFLFEYFSETQRNKGNFPGRFSGRQFSNSRSEMNVSTLELGDSALYLCASSLALLAGGYNEQFFGPGTRLTVL.